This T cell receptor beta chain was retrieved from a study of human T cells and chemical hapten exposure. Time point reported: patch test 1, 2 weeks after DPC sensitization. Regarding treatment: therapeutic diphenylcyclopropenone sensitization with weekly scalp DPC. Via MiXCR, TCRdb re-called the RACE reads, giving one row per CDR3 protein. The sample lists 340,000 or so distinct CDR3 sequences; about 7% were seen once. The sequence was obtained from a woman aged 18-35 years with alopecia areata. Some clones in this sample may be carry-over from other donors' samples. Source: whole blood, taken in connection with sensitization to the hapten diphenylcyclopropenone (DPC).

CDR3 DNA sequence: TGTGCCAGCGGGACAGGTCCCTATGGCTACACCTTC. Its protein product is CASGTGPYGYTF. The rearrangement links TRBV12-3 or TRBV12-4 to TRBJ1-2, with 8 bases lining up with TRBD1. V was clipped by 8 bases and J by 4 bases; unmatched bases: 3. The CDR3 is made up of 12 amino acids.